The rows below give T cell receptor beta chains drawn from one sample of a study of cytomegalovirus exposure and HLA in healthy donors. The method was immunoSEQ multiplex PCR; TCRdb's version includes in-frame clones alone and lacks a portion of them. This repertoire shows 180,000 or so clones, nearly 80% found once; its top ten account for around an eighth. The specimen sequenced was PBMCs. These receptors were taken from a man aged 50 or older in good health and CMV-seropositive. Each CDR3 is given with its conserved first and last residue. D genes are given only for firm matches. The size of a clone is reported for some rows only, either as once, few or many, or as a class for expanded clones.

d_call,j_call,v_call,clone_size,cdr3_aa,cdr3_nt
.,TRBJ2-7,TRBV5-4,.,CASSLDRADGVYEQYF,TGTGCCAGCAGCTTGGACAGGGCCGATGGGGTCTACGAGCAGTACTTC
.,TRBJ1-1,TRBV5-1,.,CASSEALQGNTEAFF,TGCGCCAGCAGCGAAGCGCTACAGGGGAACACTGAAGCTTTCTTT
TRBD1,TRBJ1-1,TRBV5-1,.,CASSLFLDRSYTEAFF,TGCGCCAGCAGCTTATTTCTGGACAGGTCATACACTGAAGCTTTCTTT
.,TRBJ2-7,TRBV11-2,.,CASSLAVRAYEQYF,TGTGCCAGCAGCTTAGCGGTCCGGGCCTACGAGCAGTACTTC
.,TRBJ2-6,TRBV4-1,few,CASSQEYWSGANVLTF,TGCGCCAGCAGCCAAGAATACTGGTCTGGGGCCAACGTCCTGACTTTC
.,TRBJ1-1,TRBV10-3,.,CAISESRENYKAFF,TGTGCCATCAGTGAGTCGAGGGAGAACTACAAAGCTTTCTTT
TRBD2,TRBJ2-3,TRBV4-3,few,CASSPSGLRATDTQYF,TGCGCCAGCAGCCCCTCGGGACTACGAGCCACAGATACGCAGTATTTT
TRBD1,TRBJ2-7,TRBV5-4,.,CASSSGSTGGGEQYF,TGTGCCAGCAGCTCGGGCTCAACAGGGGGTGGCGAGCAGTACTTC
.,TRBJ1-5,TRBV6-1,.,CASSPGGHQPQHF,TGTGCCAGCAGTCCCGGGGGGCATCAGCCCCAGCATTTT
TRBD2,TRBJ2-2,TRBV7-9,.,CASSTGSGGNTGELFF,TGTGCCAGCAGCACCGGTAGCGGGGGGAACACCGGGGAGCTGTTTTTT
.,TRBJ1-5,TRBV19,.,CASSIRHLNSNQPQHF,TGTGCCAGTAGCATTAGACATCTTAATAGCAATCAGCCCCAGCATTTT
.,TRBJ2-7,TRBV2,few,CASSEGLGEQYF,TGTGCCAGCAGTGAAGGCCTCGGCGAGCAGTACTTC
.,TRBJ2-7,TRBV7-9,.,CASSLGRSEQYF,TGTGCCAGCAGCTTAGGTCGTTCTGAGCAGTACTTC
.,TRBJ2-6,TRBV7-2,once,CASSLDGSGANVLTF,TGTGCCAGCAGCTTAGACGGCTCTGGGGCCAACGTCCTGACTTTC
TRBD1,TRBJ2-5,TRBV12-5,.,CASGLGTGATTQYF,TGTGCTAGTGGTTTGGGGACAGGGGCTACGACCCAGTACTTC
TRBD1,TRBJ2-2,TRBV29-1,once,CSAGQSVAGELFF,TGCAGCGCGGGACAGAGTGTGGCCGGGGAGCTGTTTTTT
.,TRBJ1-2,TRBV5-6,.,CASSLSPPGRTSNYGYTF,TGTGCCAGCAGCTTGTCTCCCCCTGGACGGACTTCTAACTATGGCTACACCTTC
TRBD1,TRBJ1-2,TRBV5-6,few,CASSPGTGGGYTF,TGTGCCAGCAGCCCCGGGACAGGGGGCGGCTACACCTTC
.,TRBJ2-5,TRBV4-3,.,CASSQEAAETQYF,TGCGCCAGCAGCCAAGAGGCGGCAGAGACCCAGTACTTC
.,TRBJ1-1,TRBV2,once,CASSDLDSRTEAFF,TGTGCCAGCAGTGATCTCGACAGCCGGACTGAAGCTTTCTTT
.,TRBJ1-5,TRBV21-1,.,CASSKDGGPQHF,TGTGCCAGCAGCAAAGACGGGGGGCCCCAGCATTTT
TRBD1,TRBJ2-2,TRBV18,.,CASSRDRTTGELFF,TGTGCCAGCTCACGGGACAGGACCACCGGGGAGCTGTTTTTT
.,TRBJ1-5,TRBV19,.,CASSMGHRDQPQHF,TGTGCCAGTAGTATGGGACACCGCGATCAGCCCCAGCATTTT
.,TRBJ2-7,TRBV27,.,CASSLSGTTYEQYF,TGTGCCAGCAGTTTGTCCGGGACAACCTACGAGCAGTACTTC
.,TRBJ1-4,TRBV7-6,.,CASSVGGERLFF,TGTGCCAGCAGCGTCGGCGGGGAGAGACTGTTTTTT
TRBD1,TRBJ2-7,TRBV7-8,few,CASSAGQGAIDEQYF,TGTGCCAGCAGCGCCGGACAGGGGGCCATCGACGAGCAGTACTTC
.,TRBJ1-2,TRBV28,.,CASSSYDGANYGYTF,TGTGCCAGCAGTTCCTACGACGGGGCTAACTATGGCTACACCTTC
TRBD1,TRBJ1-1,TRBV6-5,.,CASKPDRTNTEAFF,TGTGCCAGCAAGCCGGACAGGACGAACACTGAAGCTTTCTTT
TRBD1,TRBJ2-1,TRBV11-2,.,CASSSGQGPYNEQFF,TGTGCCAGCAGCTCTGGACAGGGGCCCTACAATGAGCAGTTCTTC
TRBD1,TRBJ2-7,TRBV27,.,CASSPGTGSTYEQYF,TGTGCCAGCAGTCCTGGGACAGGAAGCACCTACGAGCAGTACTTC
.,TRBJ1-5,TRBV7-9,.,CASSGGPSNQPQHF,TGTGCCAGCAGCGGCGGGCCATCCAATCAGCCCCAGCATTTT
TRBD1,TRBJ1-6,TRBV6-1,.,CASSRTGEDSPLHF,TGTGCCAGCAGCCGGACAGGAGAGGATTCACCCCTCCACTTT
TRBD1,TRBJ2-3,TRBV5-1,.,CASSPGQGTDTQYF,TGCGCCAGCAGCCCCGGACAGGGCACAGATACGCAGTATTTT
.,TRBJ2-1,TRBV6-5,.,CASVRGNEQFF,TGTGCCAGCGTTAGGGGGAATGAGCAGTTCTTC
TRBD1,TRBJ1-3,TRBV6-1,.,CASSVDRGSGNTIYF,TGTGCCAGCAGCGTCGACAGGGGGTCTGGAAACACCATATATTTT
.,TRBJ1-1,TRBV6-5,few,CATFPPTGAEAFF,TGTGCCACCTTTCCCCCTACGGGAGCTGAAGCTTTCTTT
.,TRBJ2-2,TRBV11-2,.,CASRLDSYTGELFF,TGTGCCAGCAGGCTGGACAGTTACACCGGGGAGCTGTTTTTT
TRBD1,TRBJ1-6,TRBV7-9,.,CASSSQQGRGHNSPLHF,TGTGCCAGCAGCTCGCAACAGGGAAGGGGGCATAATTCACCCCTCCACTTT
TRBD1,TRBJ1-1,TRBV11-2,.,CASSLYGTGGGGNTEAFF,TGTGCCAGCAGCTTATACGGGACAGGGGGCGGGGGGAACACTGAAGCTTTCTTT
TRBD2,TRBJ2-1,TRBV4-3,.,CASSQDRSGGGSYNEQFF,TGCGCCAGCAGCCAAGACCGTAGCGGGGGGGGCTCCTACAATGAGCAGTTCTTC
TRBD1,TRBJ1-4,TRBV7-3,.,CASSLYGGTGTSTNEKLFF,TGTGCCAGCAGCTTATATGGCGGGACAGGGACCTCAACTAATGAAAAACTGTTTTTT
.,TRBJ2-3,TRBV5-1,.,CASSFGLGIRTGTDTQYF,TGCGCCAGCAGCTTTGGGCTTGGGATTCGGACAGGCACAGATACGCAGTATTTT
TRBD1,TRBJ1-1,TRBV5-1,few,CASSPGDRMNTEAFF,TGCGCCAGCAGCCCAGGGGACAGGATGAACACTGAAGCTTTCTTT
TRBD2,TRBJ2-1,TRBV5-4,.,CASSSTSTMDEQFF,TGTGCCAGCAGCTCGACTAGCACCATGGATGAGCAGTTCTTC
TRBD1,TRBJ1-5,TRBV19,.,CASSIRQGTGQPQHF,TGTGCCAGTAGTATAAGACAGGGGACAGGACAGCCCCAGCATTTT
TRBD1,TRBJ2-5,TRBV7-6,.,CASSPDREQETQYF,TGTGCCAGCAGCCCCGACAGGGAACAAGAGACCCAGTACTTC
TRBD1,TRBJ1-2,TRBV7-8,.,CASSAGTVYGYTF,TGTGCCAGCAGCGCGGGGACAGTTTATGGCTACACCTTC
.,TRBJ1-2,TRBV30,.,CAWNEGHFNYGYTF,TGTGCCTGGAACGAGGGACACTTTAACTATGGCTACACCTTC
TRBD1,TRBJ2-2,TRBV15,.,CATSRRQGAWTGELFF,TGTGCCACCAGCAGAAGACAGGGGGCGTGGACCGGGGAGCTGTTTTTT
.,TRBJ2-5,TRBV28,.,CASSLRTRGETQYF,TGTGCCAGCAGTCTCCGGACCCGCGGGGAGACCCAGTACTTC
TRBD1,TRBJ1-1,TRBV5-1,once,CASSLGDRILPMNTEAFF,TGCGCCAGCAGCTTGGGGGACAGAATTCTACCCATGAACACTGAAGCTTTCTTT
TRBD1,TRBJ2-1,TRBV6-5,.,CASSSDRGHNNEQFF,TGTGCCAGCAGCAGCGACAGGGGGCATAACAATGAGCAGTTCTTC
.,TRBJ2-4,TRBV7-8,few,CASSLNLDIQYF,TGTGCCAGCAGCTTAAACTTGGACATTCAGTACTTC
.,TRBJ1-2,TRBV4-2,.,CASSQEGGYGYTF,TGTGCCAGCAGCCAAGAAGGCGGCTATGGCTACACCTTC
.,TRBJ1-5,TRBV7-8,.,CASSLGAAARGQPQHF,TGTGCCAGCAGCTTAGGGGCAGCCGCCCGGGGACAGCCCCAGCATTTT
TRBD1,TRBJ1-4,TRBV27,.,CASSGLDRVGGDEKLFF,TGTGCCAGCAGTGGACTGGACAGGGTAGGGGGGGATGAAAAACTGTTTTTT
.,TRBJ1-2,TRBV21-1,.,CASSKTGFPNYGYTF,TGTGCCAGCAGCAAGACAGGGTTCCCTAACTATGGCTACACCTTC